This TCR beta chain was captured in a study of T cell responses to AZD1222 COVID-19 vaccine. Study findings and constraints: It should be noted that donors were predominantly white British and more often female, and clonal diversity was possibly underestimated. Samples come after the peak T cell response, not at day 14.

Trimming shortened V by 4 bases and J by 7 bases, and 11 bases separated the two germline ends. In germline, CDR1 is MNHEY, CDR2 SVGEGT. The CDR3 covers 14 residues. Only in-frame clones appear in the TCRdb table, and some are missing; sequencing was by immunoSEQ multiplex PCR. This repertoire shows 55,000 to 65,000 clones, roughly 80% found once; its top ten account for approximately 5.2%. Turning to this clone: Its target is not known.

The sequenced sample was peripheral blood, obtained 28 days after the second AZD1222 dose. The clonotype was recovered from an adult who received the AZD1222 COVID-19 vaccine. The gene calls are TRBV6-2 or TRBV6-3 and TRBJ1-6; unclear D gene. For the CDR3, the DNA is TGTGCCAGCAGTTTCCGGACGGAGAATTCACCCCTCCACTTT. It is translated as CASSFRTENSPLHF.